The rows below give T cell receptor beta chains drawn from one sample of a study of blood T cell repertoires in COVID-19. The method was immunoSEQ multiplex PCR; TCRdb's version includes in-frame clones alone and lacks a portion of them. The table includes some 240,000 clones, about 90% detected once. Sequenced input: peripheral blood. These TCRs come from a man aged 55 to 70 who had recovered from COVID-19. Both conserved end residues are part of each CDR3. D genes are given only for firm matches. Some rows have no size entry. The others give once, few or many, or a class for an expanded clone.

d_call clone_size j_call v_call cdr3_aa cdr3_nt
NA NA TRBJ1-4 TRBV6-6 CASSYASGGAGEKLFF TGTGCCAGCAGTTACGCTTCGGGAGGGGCTGGGGAAAAACTGTTTTTT
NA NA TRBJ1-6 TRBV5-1 CASSLVGQRLSPLHF TGCGCCAGCAGCTTGGTCGGACAGAGGCTTTCACCCCTCCACTTT
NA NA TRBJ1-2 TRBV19 CASSIGGVDPYGYTF TGTGCCAGTAGTATAGGGGGGGTGGACCCTTATGGCTACACCTTC
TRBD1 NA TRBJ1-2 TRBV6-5 CASTGTVNYGYTF TGTGCCAGCACCGGGACAGTTAACTATGGCTACACCTTC
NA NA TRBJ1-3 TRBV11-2 CASSQGTGNTIYF TGTGCCAGCAGCCAGGGTACCGGAAACACCATATATTTT
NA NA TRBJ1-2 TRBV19 CASRSGGAGYGYTF TGTGCCAGCCGCTCGGGGGGCGCTGGCTATGGCTACACCTTC
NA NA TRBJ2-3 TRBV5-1 CASSLTGHFSDTQYF TGCGCCAGCAGCTTGACAGGGCATTTTTCAGATACGCAGTATTTT
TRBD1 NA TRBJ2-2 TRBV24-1 CATSEDHRGIGELFF TGTGCCACCAGTGAGGACCACAGGGGGATCGGGGAGCTGTTTTTT
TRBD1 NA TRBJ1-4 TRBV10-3 CAISDSTGGREKLFF TGTGCCATCAGTGATTCGACAGGGGGTAGGGAAAAACTGTTTTTT
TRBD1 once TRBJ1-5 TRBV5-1 CASSPVGQSNQPQHF TGCGCCAGCAGCCCCGTGGGACAGTCAAATCAGCCCCAGCATTTT
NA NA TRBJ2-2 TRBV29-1 CSVLRGLNTGELFF TGCAGCGTTCTTCGGGGATTGAACACCGGGGAGCTGTTTTTT
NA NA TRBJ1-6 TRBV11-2 CASNIWANSPLHF TGTGCCAGCAATATATGGGCCAATTCACCCCTCCACTTT
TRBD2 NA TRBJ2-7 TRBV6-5 CASKRRAGDLFEQYF TGTGCCAGCAAGAGGAGAGCGGGGGATCTCTTCGAGCAGTACTTC
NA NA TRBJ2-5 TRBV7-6 CASLYQETQYF TGTGCCTCCCTGTACCAAGAGACCCAGTACTTC
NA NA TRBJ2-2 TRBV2 CASSRSRNTGELFF TGTGCCAGCAGTCGGTCTAGGAACACCGGGGAGCTGTTTTTT
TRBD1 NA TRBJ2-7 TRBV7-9 CASSLRQGTYEQYF TGTGCCAGCAGCTTAAGACAGGGAACCTACGAGCAGTACTTC
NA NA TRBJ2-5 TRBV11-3 CASSLDRTSVETQYF TGTGCCAGCAGCTTAGATCGGACATCCGTAGAGACCCAGTACTTC
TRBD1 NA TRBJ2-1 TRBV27 CASSPGARDRGKSGSYNEQFF TGTGCCAGCTCACCCGGCGCAAGGGACAGGGGAAAGTCGGGCTCCTACAATGAGCAGTTCTTC
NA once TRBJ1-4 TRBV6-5 CASRAGNPNEKLFF TGTGCCAGCCGGGCCGGGAATCCTAATGAAAAACTGTTTTTT
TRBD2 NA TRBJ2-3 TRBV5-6 CASSGTGLAGADTQYF TGTGCCAGCAGCGGAACAGGACTAGCGGGGGCAGATACGCAGTATTTT
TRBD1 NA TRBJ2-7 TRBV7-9 CAGEPGTASYEQYF TGTGCCGGAGAACCCGGGACAGCCTCCTACGAGCAGTACTTC
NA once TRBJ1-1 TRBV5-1 CASSLAWQMNTEAFF TGCGCCAGCAGCTTGGCGTGGCAGATGAACACTGAAGCTTTCTTT
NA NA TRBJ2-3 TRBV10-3 CATPRMRLGTDTQYF TGTGCCACCCCCCGAATGAGACTGGGCACAGATACGCAGTATTTT